This T cell receptor beta chain was sequenced for a study of OX40 agonist ivuxolimab in advanced cancers. As for the study in general: Treatment of patients was with ivuxolimab, an agonistic anti-OX40 (CD134) antibody.

Note on this clone: No antigen is known for it.

Study observations and caveats: The expanded peripheral T cells' antigen specificity was not determined. Both blood CD4+ and CD8+ T cells showed clonal growth by week 6 at 0.1 to 3.0 mg/kg.

Sequencing was performed with immunoSEQ multiplex PCR; in TCRdb, only in-frame clones are kept and a portion is missing. The table lists approximately 81,000 clones, approximately 94% of them singletons. Sequencing was performed on CD4+ or CD8+ T cells sorted from blood, taken in a trial of the OX40 agonist ivuxolimab. This TCR derives from an adult with an advanced solid tumor such as melanoma, head and neck, liver or kidney cancer.

This CDR3 reads CASSPGTEYGYTF. CDR3 in DNA: TGTGCCAGCTCACCCGGGACAGAATATGGCTACACCTTC. The J gene is TRBJ1-2, the V gene TRBV18; 7 bases agree with TRBD1. J was trimmed by 5 bases and V by 3 bases; bases with no gene match: 3. The CDR3 covers 13 residues. Germline CDR1 reads KGHSH; CDR2 reads LQKENI.